The T cell receptor (beta chain) described here comes from a study of CD8+ T cells in alopecia areata. V gave up 6 bases and J gave up 4 bases; unmatched junction bases: 10. Per the germline V gene, CDR1 is SGHTA and CDR2 is FQGNSA. The CDR3 runs 15 residues. In the case of this clone: Its antigen is still unknown.

Study results and caveats: Only one nonresponder was present, which leaves the link between baseline CD8+ expansion and response uncertain.

Treatment denoted: oral pan-JAK inhibitor, 5-10 mg twice daily. RNA, once extracted, was reverse transcribed into cDNA for use as the sequencing template. This table comes from immunoSEQ multiplex PCR, and its TCRdb copy is limited to in-frame clones, with some not included. The profile shows 170,000 or so clones, about 71% of them singletons. The V call is TRBV7-2, the J call TRBJ2-7; 9 bases line up with TRBD2. The TCR sequence derives from a human donor with alopecia areata. The specimen was CD4+ T cells sorted from blood, collected at week 4, from a patient treated with tofacitinib. CDR3: CASSPRLAEGYEQYF. For the CDR3, the DNA is TGTGCCAGCAGTCCGAGACTAGCGGAAGGGTACGAGCAGTACTTC.